The 28 T cell receptor beta chains below all came from one sample that was sequenced in a study of CD8 T cells in ankylosing spondylitis. Study-wide results and limits: One TCR beta motif, made up of several highly homologous variants, appeared characteristic of ankylosing spondylitis blood.

The antigens for these receptors are not known. TCRdb analysed the 5' RACE reads with MiXCR anew, one entry per CDR3 protein. Seen here are more than 650,000 distinct CDR3 sequences, roughly 12% observed once, and the top ten hold approximately 0.51%. Sequenced: blood, either unsorted or a sorted T cell fraction (not recorded which). The origin of the receptors is a male donor with ankylosing spondylitis.

The rearrangement uses TRBV4-1 and TRBJ1-3; the D gene is possibly TRBD1 (5 bases). Germline CDR1 is MGHRA and CDR2 is YSYEKL. Trimming removed 4 bases from V and 4 bases from J, with 14 bases in between. This CDR3 has 15 residues. CDR3 amino acids: CASSRPGQTGNTIYF. CDR3 in DNA: TGCGCCAGCAGCCGACCGGGGCAGACAGGAAACACCATATATTTT.

This clonotype was seen a few times. The chain has TRBV7-2 and TRBJ1-2, with a weak D call TRBD1 (6 bases). V lost 5 bases and J 6 bases, leaving 10 bases between the germline ends. Germline CDR1 is SGHTA and CDR2 is FQGNSA. This CDR3 has 12 amino acids. CDR3 amino acids: CASSSDRHGYTF. The DNA of the CDR3 is TGTGCCAGCAGCAGCGACAGGCATGGCTACACCTTC.

A remark on this clonotype: Just one base apart from a much larger clone, this may be a read error. V usage is TRBV6-1 and J usage is TRBJ1-5; D uncertain. The CDR3 length is 14 residues. V shed 7 bases and J shed 7 bases, with 17 bases lying between them. The germline CDR1 and CDR2 sequences are MNHNS and SASEGT. CDR3 nucleotide sequence: TGTGCCAGCACGTCATACGGGAACAAACAGCCCCAGCATTTT. Amino acid sequence: CASTSYGNKQPQHF.

This chain links TRBV10-3 with TRBJ2-7; D possibly corresponds to TRBD2 (5 bases). The germline V and J ends were trimmed by 3 bases and 4 bases, with 16 bases remaining between them. Germline CDR1 and CDR2: ENHRY and SYGVKD. The CDR3 has 15 amino acids. The CDR3 reads CAISDSLGSSYEQYF. In DNA, the CDR3 is TGTGCCATCAGTGACTCTTTGGGGAGCTCTTACGAGCAGTACTTC.

The chain links TRBV20-1 to TRBJ2-5; 12 bases are a match to TRBD2. The V segment lost 6 bases and the J segment 5 bases; nucleotides outside the gene matches: 7. The CDR3 sequence is 14 residues long. CDR1 is DFQATT, CDR2 SNEGSKA, per germline (reference sequence). The CDR3 nucleotides are TGCAGTGCAAGACTAGCGGGGGATGGGGAGACCCAGTACTTC. This encodes CSARLAGDGETQYF.

This chain links TRBV20-1 with TRBJ2-7; D is possibly TRBD1 or TRBD2 (5 bases each). V lost 5 bases and J lost 3, with 17 bases in between. The CDR3 length is 14 residues. The V gene's germline CDR1 is DFQATT and CDR2 SNEGSKA (reference sequence). CDR3 sequence reads: CSADRDVGFYEQYF. The CDR3 DNA reads TGCAGTGCTGACCGGGACGTTGGTTTCTACGAGCAGTACTTC.

This clonotype was recorded a few times. The chain joins TRBV20-1 to TRBJ2-4; D is unresolved. In germline, CDR1 is DFQATT, CDR2 SNEGSKA (reference sequence). V dropped 2 bases and J dropped 0 bases, with 5 bases sitting between them. This CDR3 comprises 13 residues. CDR3 sequence (DNA): TGCAGTGCTAGATCCGGAGCCAAAAACATTCAGTACTTC. Encoded protein: CSARSGAKNIQYF.

This clonotype was recorded many times. J is TRBJ2-3 and V is TRBV29-1; TRBD2 agrees at 13 bases. The germline gives CDR1 SQVTM, CDR2 ANQGSEA. The V segment lost 4 bases and the J segment 0 bases; nucleotides outside the gene matches: 1. This CDR3 region has 15 residues. The CDR3: CSVVGLAGSTDTQYF. The CDR3 DNA follows: TGCAGCGTTGTGGGACTAGCGGGGAGCACAGATACGCAGTATTTT.

This clonotype was detected a few times. J is TRBJ1-2 and V is TRBV5-1; 7 bases are a match to TRBD1. This CDR3 has 16 amino acids. V gave up 4 bases and J gave up 8 bases; unmatched junction bases: 17. Germline V gene data show CDR1 as SGHRS and CDR2 as YFSETQ. The CDR3 region has the DNA TGCGCCAGCAGCCAGGGGGTGGTAGGTGCTGGCCGCGGCTACACCTTC. It yields the protein CASSQGVVGAGRGYTF.

V and J are TRBV5-1 and TRBJ1-1; D ambiguous. The CDR3 is made up of 15 amino acids. The germline V and J ends were trimmed by 1 base and 1 base, with 11 bases remaining between them. The germline V gene encodes CDR1 SGHRS and CDR2 YFSETQ. The CDR3 spells CASSLRRIGNTEAFF. DNA of the CDR3: TGCGCCAGCAGCTTGAGGAGAATCGGGAACACTGAAGCTTTCTTT.

This chain joins TRBV14 and TRBJ2-1; 14 bases match TRBD2. Germline assignment: CDR1 SGHDN and CDR2 FVKESK. The junction had 6 bases not matched to a gene; V was cut back by 2 bases and J by 9 bases. CDR3 length: 16 residues. CDR3 nucleotide sequence: TGTGCCAGCAGCCAACTTGGGACTAGCGGGAGACGTGAGCAGTTCTTC. It is translated as CASSQLGTSGRREQFF. Variable domain in full (rest from reference TRBV14 and TRBJ2-1): EAGVTQFPSHSVIEKGQTVTLRCDPISGHDNLYWYRRVMGKEIKFLLHFVKESKQDESGMPNNRFLAERTGGTYSTLKVQPAELEDSGVYFCASSQLGTSGRREQFFGPGTRLTVL.

This clonotype was observed a handful of times. The chain couples TRBV7-2 to TRBJ2-7, with D unresolved. V lost 2 bases to trimming and J lost 4 bases, with 6 bases between them. CDR1 SGHTA and CDR2 FQGNSA come from the germline V gene. This CDR3 contains 12 residues. DNA for the CDR3: TGTGCCAGCAGCTTAAAGGCATACGAGCAGTACTTC. Protein product: CASSLKAYEQYF.

This clonotype was seen a handful of times. The chain couples TRBV6-2 or TRBV6-3 to TRBJ2-7, with D possibly matching TRBD1 (5 bases). CDR3 length equals 16 residues. V shed 4 bases and J shed 3 bases, with 19 bases lying between them. Per the germline V gene, CDR1 is MNHEY and CDR2 is SVGEGT. Written as DNA, the CDR3 is TGTGCCAGCAGTTCCCCATGGTGGGGCGGTGGCTACGAGCAGTACTTC. This translates into CASSSPWWGGGYEQYF.

The chain combines TRBV11-1 with TRBJ2-1, with 8 bases lining up with TRBD2. The CDR3 sequence is 16 residues long. V lost 6 bases, J lost 4 bases, and 11 bases stayed unmatched. The germline V gene has CDR1 SGHAT and CDR2 FQDESV (reference sequence). The CDR3, as DNA: TGTGCCAGCAGTCAAAGGGGTAGCGGGAAGTACAATGAGCAGTTCTTC. This encodes CASSQRGSGKYNEQFF.

This clonotype turned up a few times. The chain has TRBV5-1 and TRBJ1-1; tentative D call: TRBD1 (5 bases). CDR1 is SGHRS, CDR2 YFSETQ, per germline. The V and J ends lost 0 bases and 4 bases respectively, with 13 bases between them. The CDR3 totals 15 residues. CDR3 bases: TGCGCCAGCAGCTTGGGACCCAGACAGTCCACTGAAGCTTTCTTT. Its protein is CASSLGPRQSTEAFF.

The table lists this clonotype with a few counts. V usage is TRBV7-2 and J usage is TRBJ2-3, with 7 bases identical to TRBD2. CDR3 length equals 17 residues. Trimming took 5 bases from V and 2 from J; bases not matched to a gene: 13. Germline CDR1 SGHTA, CDR2 FQGNSA. The DNA of the CDR3 is TGTGCCAGCAGCGGCTCAAAAAGGGACTACCACACAGATACGCAGTATTTT. Translating gives CASSGSKRDYHTDTQYF.

This chain connects TRBV5-4 to TRBJ2-6, with D perhaps TRBD2 (5 bases). Trimming removed 4 bases at V and 3 bases at J, with 14 bases between. CDR3 length: 16 amino acids. Germline V gene sequence: CDR1 SGHNT, CDR2 YYREEE (reference sequence). The chain's CDR3 is CASSPTWGVGANVLTF. The CDR3 DNA reads TGTGCCAGCAGCCCGACCTGGGGAGTTGGGGCCAACGTCCTGACTTTC.

J is TRBJ2-1 and V is TRBV3-1; TRBD2 agrees at 8 bases. The CDR3 has 14 amino acids. Germline loops: CDR1 LGHDT, CDR2 YNNKEL (reference sequence). V shed 4 bases and J 9 bases; nucleotides not matched to a gene: 8. CDR3 in amino acids: CASSLGSGSREQFF. The CDR3 DNA reads TGTGCCAGCAGCCTAGGGAGCGGGAGTCGTGAGCAGTTCTTC.

This clonotype was detected only a few times. The chain links TRBV29-1 to TRBJ2-5, with D perhaps being TRBD1 or TRBD2 (5 bases each). The V and J ends lost 6 bases and 2 bases respectively, with 13 bases between them. Germline CDR1 and CDR2: SQVTM and ANQGSEA. This CDR3 spans 13 amino acids. The CDR3 sequence: CSVSRGSQETQYF. In DNA form, the CDR3 reads TGCAGCGTCTCCCGGGGCAGTCAAGAGACCCAGTACTTC.

The rearrangement links TRBV27 to TRBJ2-7; TRBD2 aligns across 8 bases. The CDR3 spans 15 residues. Germline CDR1 reads MNHEY; CDR2 reads SMNVEV (reference sequence). Unmatched junction bases numbered 16, after V lost 6 bases and J lost 9 bases. The CDR3 reads CASRALARGGGGQYF. Here the CDR3 DNA reads TGTGCCAGCAGGGCCCTCGCTCGGGGGGGAGGTGGGCAGTACTTC.

This clonotype appeared a few times. V and J are TRBV20-1 and TRBJ2-7, with TRBD2 matching 10 bases. J lost 1 base, V lost 3 bases, and 6 bases had no gene match. In germline, CDR1 is DFQATT, CDR2 SNEGSKA (reference sequence). The CDR3 contains 15 residues. The CDR3 here is CSASQREGLSYEQYF. CDR3 sequence (DNA): TGCAGTGCTAGTCAGCGGGAGGGCCTGTCCTACGAGCAGTACTTC.

This clonotype was detected a few times. J is TRBJ1-1 and V is TRBV4-2; D gene unclear. In germline, CDR1 is LGHNA, CDR2 YNFKEQ. The CDR3 runs 14 residues. V lost 4 bases to trimming and J lost 0 bases, with 9 bases between them. The CDR3 bases are TGTGCCAGCAGCCCCGAACCACTGAACACTGAAGCTTTCTTT. Protein: CASSPEPLNTEAFF.

V and J are TRBV6-1 and TRBJ2-7; 9 nucleotides agree with TRBD2. Per the germline V gene, CDR1 is MNHNS and CDR2 is SASEGT. This CDR3 is 14 amino acids long. V lost 8 bases to trimming and J lost 8 bases; unmatched junction nucleotides: 13. In DNA, the CDR3 is TGTGCCAGCTACGGGGCTAGCGGGGCTCACAAGCAGTACTTC. Its protein is CASYGASGAHKQYF.

This clonotype has a handful of counts. The chain has TRBV5-1 and TRBJ2-4, with TRBD2 as a possible D gene (6 bases). Germline CDR1 reads SGHRS; CDR2 reads YFSETQ. Trimming took off 3 bases at V and 10 bases at J, with 17 bases between the two ends. This CDR3 has 14 residues. CDR3 nucleotide sequence: TGCGCCAGCAGCTCGGGGACCCCGCGGGGTATTCAGTACTTC. Translating it yields CASSSGTPRGIQYF.

V and J are TRBV7-2 and TRBJ1-4; D gene uncertain. The V gene's germline CDR1 is SGHTA and CDR2 FQGNSA. The CDR3 has 14 amino acids. Trimming stripped 5 bases from V and 4 bases from J, with 11 bases between. CDR3 sequence reads: CASSPGWGNEKLFF. The CDR3 bases are TGTGCCAGCAGCCCGGGGTGGGGTAATGAAAAACTGTTTTTT.

The chain carries TRBV15 and TRBJ2-4, with a tentative D call TRBD2 (6 bases). The germline CDR1 and CDR2 sequences are LNHNV and YYDKDF (reference sequence). V was cut by 5 bases and J by 9 bases, with 14 bases left in between. This CDR3 has 13 amino acids. The CDR3 coding sequence is TGTGCCACCAGCGGGGGAGGAAGGGGCATTCAGTACTTC. Its protein is CATSGGGRGIQYF.

Only a few counts were recorded for this clonotype. The genes are TRBV24-1 and TRBJ2-1, with a tentative D call TRBD2 (5 bases). Germline loops: CDR1 KGHDR, CDR2 SFDVKD. The CDR3 runs to 17 residues. The V gene lost 3 bases and the J gene lost 3 bases, with 17 bases spanning the gap. CDR3 loop: CATSDASGKGNYNEQFF. CDR3 coding DNA: TGTGCCACCAGTGATGCGAGCGGCAAAGGTAACTACAATGAGCAGTTCTTC.

This clonotype occurred many times. This chain links TRBV12-3 or TRBV12-4 with TRBJ2-1, with D unresolved. V was pared by 1 base and J by 5 bases, with 18 bases between. CDR3 length equals 17 residues. Written as DNA, the CDR3 is TGTGCCAGCAGTTTAGATTTCGGGTTCAACGATGACAATGAGCAGTTCTTC. It codes for CASSLDFGFNDDNEQFF.